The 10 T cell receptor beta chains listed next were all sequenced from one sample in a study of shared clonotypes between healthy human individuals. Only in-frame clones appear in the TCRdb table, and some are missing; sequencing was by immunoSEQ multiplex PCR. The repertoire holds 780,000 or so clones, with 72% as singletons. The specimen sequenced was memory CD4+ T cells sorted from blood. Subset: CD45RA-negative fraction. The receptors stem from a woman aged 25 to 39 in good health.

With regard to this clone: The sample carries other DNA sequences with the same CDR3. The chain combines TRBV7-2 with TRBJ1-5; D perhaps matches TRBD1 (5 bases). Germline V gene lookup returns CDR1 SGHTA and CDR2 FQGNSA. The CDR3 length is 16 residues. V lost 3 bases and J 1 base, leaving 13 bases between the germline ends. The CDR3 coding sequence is TGTGCCAGCAGCTTTAGGGGCGCGGGAAGCAATCAGCCCCAGCATTTT. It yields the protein CASSFRGAGSNQPQHF.

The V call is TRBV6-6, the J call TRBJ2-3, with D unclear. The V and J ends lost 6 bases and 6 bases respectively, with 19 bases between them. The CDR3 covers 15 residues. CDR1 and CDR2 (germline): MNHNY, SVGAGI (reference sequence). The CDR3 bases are TGTGCCAGCAGCCCTCACGACCGAAACGGGGATACGCAGTATTTT. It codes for CASSPHDRNGDTQYF.

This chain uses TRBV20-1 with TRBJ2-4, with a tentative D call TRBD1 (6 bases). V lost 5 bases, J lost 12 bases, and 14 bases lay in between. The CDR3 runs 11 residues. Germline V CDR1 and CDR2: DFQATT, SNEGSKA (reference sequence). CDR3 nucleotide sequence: TGCAGTGCTCCAGGGGCACGGGATCAGTACTTC. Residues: CSAPGARDQYF.

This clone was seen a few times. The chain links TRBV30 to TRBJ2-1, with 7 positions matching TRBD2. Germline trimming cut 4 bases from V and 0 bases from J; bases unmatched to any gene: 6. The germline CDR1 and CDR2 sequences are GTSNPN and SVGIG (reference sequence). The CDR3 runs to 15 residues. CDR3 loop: CAWTPRDYSYNEQFF. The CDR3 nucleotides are TGTGCCTGGACCCCCCGGGACTACTCCTACAATGAGCAGTTCTTC.

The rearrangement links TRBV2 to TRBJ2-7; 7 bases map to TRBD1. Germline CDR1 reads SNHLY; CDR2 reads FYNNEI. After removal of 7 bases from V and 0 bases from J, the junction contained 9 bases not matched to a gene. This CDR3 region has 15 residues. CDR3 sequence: CASNLDRTLSYEQYF. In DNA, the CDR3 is TGTGCCAGCAACCTGGACAGGACCCTCTCCTACGAGCAGTACTTC.

The CDR3 sequence: CASSLVRGGSGPDTQYF. DNA for the CDR3: TGCGCCAGCAGCTTGGTTAGGGGCGGGAGTGGCCCAGATACGCAGTATTTT. The chain couples TRBV5-1 to TRBJ2-3, with 7 bases matching TRBD2. Losses at the gene ends were 0 bases for V and 4 bases for J; bases not matched to a gene: 11. Germline CDR1 is SGHRS and CDR2 is YFSETQ. The CDR3 length is 17 residues.

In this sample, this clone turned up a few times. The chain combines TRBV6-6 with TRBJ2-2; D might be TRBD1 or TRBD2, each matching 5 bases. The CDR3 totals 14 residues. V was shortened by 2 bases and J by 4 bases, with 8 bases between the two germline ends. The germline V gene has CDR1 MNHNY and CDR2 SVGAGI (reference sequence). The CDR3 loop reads CASSYGTITGELFF. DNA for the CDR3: TGTGCCAGCAGTTACGGGACGATCACCGGGGAGCTGTTTTTT.

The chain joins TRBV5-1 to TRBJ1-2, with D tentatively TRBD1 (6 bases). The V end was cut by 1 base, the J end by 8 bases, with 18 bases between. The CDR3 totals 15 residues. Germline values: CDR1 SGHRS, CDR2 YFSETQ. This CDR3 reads CASSLSVRGGGGYTF. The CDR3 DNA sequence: TGCGCCAGCAGCTTGTCGGTCAGGGGCGGAGGCGGCTACACCTTC. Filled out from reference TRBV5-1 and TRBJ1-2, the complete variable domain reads KAGVTQTPRYLIKTRGQQVTLSCSPISGHRSVSWYQQTPGQGLQFLFEYFSETQRNKGNFPGRFSGRQFSNSRSEMNVSTLELGDSALYLCASSLSVRGGGGYTFGSGTRLTVV.

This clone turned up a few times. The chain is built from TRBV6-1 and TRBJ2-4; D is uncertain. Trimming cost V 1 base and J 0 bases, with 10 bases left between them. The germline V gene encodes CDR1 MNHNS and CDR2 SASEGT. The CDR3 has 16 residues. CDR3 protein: CASSEGGFLAKNIQYF. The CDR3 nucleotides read TGTGCCAGCAGTGAAGGAGGATTCCTAGCCAAAAACATTCAGTACTTC.

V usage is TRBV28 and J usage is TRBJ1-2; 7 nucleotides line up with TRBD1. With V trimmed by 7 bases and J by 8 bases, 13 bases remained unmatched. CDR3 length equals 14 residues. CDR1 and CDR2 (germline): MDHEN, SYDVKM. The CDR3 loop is CASIIGGAVGGYTF. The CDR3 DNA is TGTGCCAGCATAATAGGGGGCGCGGTGGGAGGCTACACCTTC.